The sequence of this T cell receptor (beta chain) was determined in a study of Ad26.COV2.S vaccination and SARS-CoV-2 variants. In regard to this clone: Its target is not known.

Notes on the study in general: Greater spike-specific TCR breadth was seen in vaccine recipients than in placebo recipients.

Method: immunoSEQ multiplex PCR; TCRdb's copy keeps in-frame clones and lacks some. The table has 250,000 or so clones, roughly 89% seen once. Trimming removed 2 bases at V and 10 bases at J, with 22 bases between. Germline loops: CDR1 MNHEY, CDR2 SVGAGI. CDR3 length: 16 amino acids. Treatment described: some 20 received Ad26.COV2.S at low or high dose, single or two shots; about 5 received placebo; per-sample allocation not given. Day 63 following the first vaccine or placebo injection was when the samples were taken. The individual, an adult aged 18-55 years, was a donor in Boston. This clonotype was sampled from a person aged 18-60 years who received the Ad26.COV2.S COVID-19 vaccine or a placebo. V gene TRBV6-5 combines with J gene TRBJ2-3; tentatively, D is TRBD1 (6 bases). This sample comprised peripheral blood, obtained in a trial of Ad26.COV2.S vaccine versus placebo. CDR3 sequence (DNA): TGTGCCAGCAGTTACCGACAACAAATAATACAGGGCCCGCAGTATTTT. This gives the protein CASSYRQQIIQGPQYF.